This entry lists 31 T cell receptor beta chains sequenced from one sample in a study of CD8 T cells in Susac syndrome. cDNA came from around 0.54 to 1 ug RNA primed by random hexamers. Each CDR3 protein gets one entry after TCRdb re-called the immunoSEQ multiplex PCR reads with MiXCR. Of approximately 120,000 distinct CDR3 sequences listed, over 85% are singletons. The sample taken for sequencing was CD8+ T cells from PBMCs. The receptors derive from a human donor with multiple sclerosis.

The J gene is TRBJ2-1, the V gene TRBV7-9; TRBD2 matches at 8 bases. CDR1 and CDR2 from the germline V gene are SEHNR and FQNEAQ (reference sequence). J gave up 8 bases and V 5 bases, and 11 bases lay outside the gene matches. The CDR3 spans 15 residues. The chain's CDR3 is CASSTGGGGLDEQFF. In DNA form, the CDR3 reads TGTGCCAGCAGCACCGGGGGGGGAGGGCTCGATGAGCAGTTCTTC.

The chain has TRBV23-1 and TRBJ2-7, with no clear D. TRBV23-1 is labeled an ORF, and its function is uncertain. V was trimmed by 4 bases and J by 5 bases, leaving 15 bases between them. The CDR3 extends over 14 amino acids. CDR3 DNA sequence: TGCGCCAGCAGTCCCGCGGACGGATCCAACGAGCAGTACTTC. Protein: CASSPADGSNEQYF.

V is TRBV29-1 and J is TRBJ1-1; D is ambiguous. The CDR3 length is 11 residues. In germline, CDR1 is SQVTM, CDR2 ANQGSEA. Trimming removed 0 bases at V and 8 bases at J, with 7 bases between. Written as DNA, the CDR3 is TGCAGCGTTGAAGATGGTGAAGAAGCTTTCTTT. Protein sequence: CSVEDGEEAFF.

The chain is built from TRBV9 and TRBJ1-5, with D hard to call. This CDR3 comprises 13 residues. CDR1 is SGDLS and CDR2 is YYNGEE in the germline V gene. V shed 3 bases and J shed 4 bases, with 8 bases lying between them. The CDR3: CASSGGGNQPQHF. The DNA for the CDR3 is TGTGCCAGCAGCGGTGGAGGGAATCAGCCCCAGCATTTT. Based on the CDR3 plus reference TRBV9 and TRBJ1-5, the full variable domain is DSGVTQTPKHLITATGQRVTLRCSPRSGDLSVYWYQQSLDQGLQFLIQYYNGEERAKGNILERFSAQQFPDLHSELNLSSLELGDSALYFCASSGGGNQPQHFGDGTRLSIL.

This chain connects TRBV27 to TRBJ1-5; a weak D match, TRBD1 (6 bases). V was shortened by 3 bases and J by 5 bases, with 14 bases between the two germline ends. There are 15 residues in the CDR3. Germline V lookup: CDR1 MNHEY, CDR2 SMNVEV (reference sequence). CDR3 in amino acids: CASSLGSRGDQPQHF. The CDR3, as DNA: TGTGCCAGCAGTTTGGGGAGCAGGGGAGATCAGCCCCAGCATTTT.

The V and J genes are TRBV5-8 and TRBJ2-1, with a tentative D call TRBD2 (7 bases). Trimming removed 4 bases at V and 8 bases at J, with 10 bases between. Germline lookup yields CDR1 SGHTS and CDR2 YDEGEE. The length of the CDR3 is 12 residues. This CDR3 is CASSPGGHEQFF. The DNA for the CDR3 is TGTGCCAGCAGCCCGGGGGGCCATGAGCAGTTCTTC.

The V gene is TRBV5-1, the J gene TRBJ1-2, with a weak D call TRBD1 (6 bases). Germline V gives CDR1 SGHRS, CDR2 YFSETQ. The CDR3 consists of 13 residues. With 4 bases removed from V and 5 bases from J, the gap between germline ends came to 12 bases. CDR3 DNA: TGCGCCAGCAGCATGGACAGTCCGTATGGCTACACCTTC. This translates into CASSMDSPYGYTF.

This chain connects TRBV28 to TRBJ2-5; 7 nucleotides align to TRBD2. The junction had 6 bases not matched to a gene; V was cut back by 10 bases and J by 1 base. The CDR3 spans 13 residues. Germline V gives CDR1 MDHEN, CDR2 SYDVKM. The CDR3 protein is CATLRLAQETQYF. The CDR3 coding sequence is TGTGCCACCCTCAGACTAGCCCAAGAGACCCAGTACTTC.

The chain joins TRBV4-1 to TRBJ1-1; TRBD1 might be the D (6 bases). CDR1 and CDR2 from the germline V gene are MGHRA and YSYEKL. This CDR3 spans 17 amino acids. V dropped 0 bases and J dropped 0 bases, with 14 bases sitting between them. CDR3 DNA: TGCGCCAGCAGCCAAGATCCCCCGGGGACAATGAACACTGAAGCTTTCTTT. Translation gives CASSQDPPGTMNTEAFF.

This chain connects TRBV6-5 to TRBJ2-4; the D is unclear. Germline V lookup: CDR1 MNHEY, CDR2 SVGAGI. The CDR3 has 13 residues. Trimming shortened V by 5 bases and J by 8 bases, and 13 bases separated the two germline ends. CDR3 loop: CASSQRPDHIQYF. CDR3 nucleotides: TGTGCCAGCAGTCAGAGGCCGGATCACATTCAGTACTTC.

The chain recombines TRBV12-3 or TRBV12-4 with TRBJ2-3; the D gene could be TRBD1 or TRBD2 (6 bases each). The CDR3 extends over 14 amino acids. The ends were cut back, 5 bases at V and 11 bases at J, with 20 bases in the middle. CDR3 in amino acids: CASSGGRTALMQYF. CDR3 coding DNA: TGTGCCAGCAGTGGGGGGAGGACAGCCCTTATGCAGTATTTT.

This clonotype occurred once. This rearrangement joins TRBV19 to TRBJ2-7; 7 bases line up with TRBD2. Germline CDR1 and CDR2: LNHDA and SQIVND (reference sequence). The CDR3 sequence is 15 residues long. V lost 3 bases, J lost 5 bases, and 10 bases stayed unmatched. The CDR3 protein is CASSMGTTAGNEQYF. The CDR3 coding sequence is TGTGCCAGTAGTATGGGGACGACAGCGGGGAACGAGCAGTACTTC.

In DNA, the CDR3 is TGTGCCAGCAGCTTGAATATTTTCTCCGATACGCAGTATTTT. This sequence encodes CASSLNIFSDTQYF. The V and J genes are TRBV5-6 and TRBJ2-3; D gene ambiguous. This CDR3 region has 14 residues. The V end lost 1 base, the J end lost 6 bases, and 12 bases lay between the germline ends. The germline CDR1 and CDR2 sequences are SGHDT and YYEEEE.

This chain connects TRBV29-1 to TRBJ2-1; 9 bases align to TRBD1. The CDR3 contains 15 residues. V shed 1 base, J shed 3 bases, and the junction held 4 bases outside the gene matches. The V gene's germline CDR1 is SQVTM and CDR2 ANQGSEA. CDR3 amino acids: CSVEGQGGGYNEQFF. CDR3 nucleotide sequence: TGCAGCGTTGAAGGACAGGGGGGAGGCTACAATGAGCAGTTCTTC.

The V and J genes are TRBV15 and TRBJ2-5, with unresolved D. Germline V gene lookup returns CDR1 LNHNV and CDR2 YYDKDF (reference sequence). The CDR3 contains 12 residues. The germline V and J ends were trimmed by 0 bases and 2 bases, with 1 base remaining between them. This chain's CDR3 is CATSRDQETQYF. The DNA for the CDR3 is TGTGCCACCAGCAGAGATCAAGAGACCCAGTACTTC.

The chain combines TRBV27 with TRBJ1-1; weak D call: TRBD1 (6 bases). Trimming pared 0 bases from V and 0 bases from J, leaving 8 bases between. The CDR3 has 15 amino acids. CDR1 and CDR2 (germline): MNHEY, SMNVEV (reference sequence). In DNA form, the CDR3 reads TGTGCCAGCAGTTTATCTGCAGGGGTGAACACTGAAGCTTTCTTT. Protein sequence: CASSLSAGVNTEAFF.

J is TRBJ2-7 and V is TRBV18; D remains unclear. V shed 2 bases and J shed 1 base, with 6 bases lying between them. In germline, CDR1 is KGHSH, CDR2 LQKENI. The CDR3 covers 13 residues. For the CDR3, the DNA is TGTGCCAGCTCACCAGCGGAATCCTACGAGCAGTACTTC. This sequence encodes CASSPAESYEQYF.

In this sample, this clonotype turned up a few times. The gene calls are TRBV3-1 and TRBJ2-7; tentative D call: TRBD2 (7 bases). Germline assignment: CDR1 LGHDT and CDR2 YNNKEL (reference sequence). Trimming left V 0 bases short and J 1 base short, with 13 bases between. There are 16 residues in the CDR3. CDR3 protein: CASSQDGGGPSYEQYF. The CDR3 DNA reads as TGTGCCAGCAGCCAAGACGGCGGGGGCCCATCCTACGAGCAGTACTTC.

The V gene is TRBV4-1, the J gene TRBJ2-7; 13 nucleotides line up with TRBD2. The CDR3 has 15 amino acids. Trimming at V came to 4 bases and at J to 2 bases, leaving 2 bases not matched to a gene. Germline V gene sequence: CDR1 MGHRA, CDR2 YSYEKL. The CDR3 reads CASSLTSGGAYEQYF. The CDR3 DNA follows: TGCGCCAGCAGCCTAACTAGCGGGGGGGCCTACGAGCAGTACTTC.

The rearrangement joins TRBV7-9 to TRBJ2-2; D might be TRBD1 (6 bases). The CDR3 runs 15 residues. Trimming left V 5 bases short and J 7 bases short, with 17 bases between. Germline V gives CDR1 SEHNR, CDR2 FQNEAQ (reference sequence). CDR3 nucleotide sequence: TGTGCCAGCAGCAGTCCCGGACAGATTAACGGGGAGCTGTTTTTT. It translates to CASSSPGQINGELFF.

V gene TRBV12-3 or TRBV12-4 combines with J gene TRBJ2-2, with D uncertain. The CDR3 runs to 14 residues. The V gene lost 6 bases and the J gene lost 8 bases, with 16 bases spanning the gap. The CDR3 spells CASSRPGADGELFF. CDR3 DNA: TGTGCCAGCAGCCGACCAGGTGCCGATGGGGAGCTGTTTTTT.

The rearrangement joins TRBV12-5 to TRBJ2-2; D not certain. Trimming shortened V by 6 bases and J by 1 base, and 12 bases separated the two germline ends. The germline V gene has CDR1 LGHNT and CDR2 FRNRAP. The CDR3 has 15 residues. The CDR3 sequence: CASGPSPGNTGELFF. CDR3 DNA sequence: TGTGCTAGTGGCCCGTCGCCGGGGAACACCGGGGAGCTGTTTTTT.

V and J are TRBV28 and TRBJ2-7; the match to TRBD1 covers 7 bases. V shed 3 bases, J shed 3 bases, and the junction held 14 bases outside the gene matches. The germline V gene encodes CDR1 MDHEN and CDR2 SYDVKM. The CDR3 totals 17 residues. The CDR3 nucleotides read TGTGCCAGCAGTTTGGAGTCCGTGACAGGGTTGTTCTACGAGCAGTACTTC. As protein: CASSLESVTGLFYEQYF.

This chain connects TRBV7-9 to TRBJ2-5; maybe TRBD2 (5 bases). The V gene's germline CDR1 is SEHNR and CDR2 FQNEAQ (reference sequence). V shed 6 bases and J shed 0 bases, with 8 bases lying between them. This CDR3 is 13 amino acids long. The CDR3 protein is CASRQRNQETQYF. The DNA for the CDR3 is TGTGCCAGCAGGCAGCGGAACCAAGAGACCCAGTACTTC.

The gene calls are TRBV5-1 and TRBJ1-2; D not certain. V was shortened by 4 bases and J by 4 bases, with 11 bases between the two germline ends. Germline loops: CDR1 SGHRS, CDR2 YFSETQ. There are 13 residues in the CDR3. The CDR3 is CASSIDGSYGYTF. The CDR3 DNA reads as TGCGCCAGCAGCATTGACGGAAGCTATGGCTACACCTTC.

This sequence joins TRBV19 and TRBJ2-4; perhaps TRBD2 as D (6 bases). The length of the CDR3 is 14 residues. The germline V and J ends were trimmed by 3 bases and 6 bases, with 12 bases remaining between them. CDR1 and CDR2 (germline): LNHDA, SQIVND (reference sequence). In DNA form, the CDR3 reads TGTGCCAGTAGTATCGTCTACGGGAGAAACATTCAGTACTTC. Translating it yields CASSIVYGRNIQYF.

The J gene is TRBJ1-2, the V gene TRBV6-1; D unclear. Between the trimmed V and J ends, which lost 6 bases and 4 bases, there was a span of 21 bases. The CDR3 is 16 residues long. CDR1 is MNHNS, CDR2 SASEGT, per germline. CDR3 bases: TGTGCCAGCAGCCCGTTTTTCCCCAGTCACTTCTATGGCTACACCTTC. Protein: CASSPFFPSHFYGYTF.

The rearrangement links TRBV5-6 to TRBJ1-4, with 7 bases aligning to TRBD1. V lost 4 bases to trimming and J lost 5 bases; unmatched junction nucleotides: 8. Germline V CDR1 and CDR2: SGHDT, YYEEEE. The CDR3 runs to 15 residues. The CDR3 coding sequence is TGTGCCAGCAGCACTGGGACAGTCAAAAATGAAAAACTGTTTTTT. It encodes CASSTGTVKNEKLFF.

The chain recombines TRBV14 with TRBJ1-2, with TRBD1 as a possible D gene (6 bases). Trimming cost V 0 bases and J 2 bases, with 13 bases left between them. The V gene's germline CDR1 is SGHDN and CDR2 FVKESK. The CDR3 loop spans 16 amino acids. This CDR3 reads CASSQDRYGTNYGYTF. DNA for the CDR3: TGTGCCAGCAGCCAAGATCGGTACGGGACAAACTATGGCTACACCTTC.

J is TRBJ2-4 and V is TRBV19; TRBD2 matches at 7 bases. The V and J ends lost 7 bases and 2 bases, in that order; junction bases with no gene match: 2. This CDR3 spans 13 amino acids. CDR1 and CDR2 (germline): LNHDA, SQIVND (reference sequence). The CDR3 bases are TGTGCCAGTACCGGGAGGACCAAAAACATTCAGTACTTC. Translated: CASTGRTKNIQYF. The entire variable domain, with the rest obtained from reference TRBV19 and TRBJ2-4, is as follows: DGGITQSPKYLFRKEGQNVTLSCEQNLNHDAMYWYRQDPGQGLRLIYYSQIVNDFQKGDIAEGYSVSREKKESFPLTVTSAQKNPTAFYLCASTGRTKNIQYFGAGTRLSVL.

J is TRBJ1-4 and V is TRBV12-3 or TRBV12-4; 7 nucleotides align to TRBD1. J was trimmed by 4 bases and V by 6 bases; bases with no gene match: 8. This CDR3 is built from 15 residues. The CDR3 region is CASRAAGQNNEKLFF. CDR3 nucleotide sequence: TGTGCCAGCAGAGCTGCGGGACAGAATAATGAAAAACTGTTTTTT.